Listed below are T cell receptor beta chains from one sample, sequenced in a study of T cell repertoires in cytomegalovirus infection. Their antigens remain unidentified. TCRdb reprocessed the reads via MiXCR and lists one record per CDR3 protein. The repertoire consists of fewer than 130,000 distinct CDR3 sequences, with roughly 40% occurring once and the leading ten covering around 70%. This material consisted of CD8+ T cells from cultured PBMCs, taken from culture after CMV antigen stimulation. The receptors were sampled from a human donor in good health (CMV status not recorded). Some clones in this sample may be carry-over from other donors' samples. CDR3s include the opening cysteine and the closing phenylalanine or tryptophan. Fields, in order: V gene, J gene, CDR3 protein.

TRBV7-2,TRBJ1-4,CASSPTWGATNEKLFF
TRBV11-2,TRBJ1-2,CASSLWGTGYGYTF
TRBV19,TRBJ2-7,CASSIGQGEQYF
TRBV2,TRBJ2-3,CASLQTSGSTDTQYF
TRBV2,TRBJ2-7,CASSEGQLSYEQYF
TRBV7-2,TRBJ2-1,CASSSAGLADEQFF
TRBV7-8,TRBJ2-3,CASSPGTEGGDSTDTQYF
TRBV2,TRBJ1-1,CASSAGIPTEAFF
TRBV5-8,TRBJ1-2,CASSLRSGTKYGYTF
TRBV7-9,TRBJ1-6,CASSFQGSDPPLHF
TRBV7-6,TRBJ2-3,CASSVWGDTDTQYF
TRBV18,TRBJ2-7,CASSPPSSYEQYF
TRBV27,TRBJ1-2,CASSLQARSNYGYTF
TRBV5-1,TRBJ1-1,CASTLEEGYTEAFF
TRBV12-3/TRBV12-4,TRBJ2-3,CASSSGDTDTQYF
TRBV28,TRBJ2-5,CASSFEVYQETQYF
TRBV7-4,TRBJ2-7,CASSSNLGEQYF
TRBV12-3/TRBV12-4,TRBJ2-5,CASSFFQRGYQETQYF